Following are 5 T cell receptor beta chains from one sample sequenced in a study of shared clonotypes between healthy human individuals. The protocol was immunoSEQ multiplex PCR, while the TCRdb copy is restricted to in-frame clones and leaves out a portion. The table shows 780,000 or so clones, with 72% occurring only once. The specimen was memory CD4+ T cells sorted from blood. The subset: CD45RA-negative fraction. These receptors all stem from a woman in her 30s in good health.

The chain couples TRBV10-3 to TRBJ2-1; D could derive from TRBD1 or TRBD2 (5 bases each). With 0 bases removed from V and 6 bases from J, the gap between germline ends came to 9 bases. This CDR3 is 14 amino acids long. Germline assignment: CDR1 ENHRY and CDR2 SYGVKD. The CDR3 protein is CAISESGTTNEQFF. CDR3 coding DNA: TGTGCCATCAGTGAGTCCGGGACCACCAATGAGCAGTTCTTC.

The gene calls are TRBV6-1 and TRBJ1-2; the D gene is possibly TRBD1 (5 bases). The ends were cut back, 2 bases at V and 0 bases at J, with 7 bases in the middle. Germline CDR1 and CDR2: MNHNS and SASEGT. CDR3 length: 14 residues. CDR3 nucleotide sequence: TGTGCCAGCAGTGAACCGGGGGCTAACTATGGCTACACCTTC. This translates into CASSEPGANYGYTF.

CDR3: CASSGRTGEKLFF. CDR3 nucleotides: TGTGCCAGCAGCGGCCGGACAGGGGAAAAACTGTTTTTT. The chain uses TRBV11-2 and TRBJ1-4; 8 nucleotides line up with TRBD1. CDR1 is SGHAT and CDR2 is FQNNGV in the germline V gene. Trimming at V came to 5 bases and at J to 8 bases, leaving 4 bases not matched to a gene. The CDR3 is 13 residues long.

The genes are TRBV7-9 and TRBJ2-2; 8 positions match TRBD2. The germline gives CDR1 SEHNR, CDR2 FQNEAQ (reference sequence). The V segment lost 3 bases and the J segment 4 bases; nucleotides outside the gene matches: 7. CDR3 length: 16 amino acids. In DNA form, the CDR3 reads TGTGCCAGCAGCTTCGGTAGCGGGAAGGGCACCGGGGAGCTGTTTTTT. As protein: CASSFGSGKGTGELFF.

The chain carries TRBV25-1 and TRBJ1-1, with a possible D match to TRBD1 (6 bases). The V and J ends lost 2 bases and 6 bases respectively, with 13 bases between them. The CDR3 runs to 14 residues. CDR1 is MGHDK, CDR2 SYGVNS, per germline. In DNA form, the CDR3 reads TGTGCCAGCAGTGAACGTGGGGGCGCGGCTGAAGCTTTCTTT. Translating gives CASSERGGAAEAFF.